This entry concerns a single TCR beta chain. This receptor's antigen is unknown. Base qualities are not provided; no much larger clone lies one nucleotide away. After removal of 2 bases from V and 7 bases from J, the junction retains 6 bases not matched to a gene. The germline V gene specifies MNHEY as CDR1 and SVGAGI as CDR2. The CDR3 sequence holds 15 residues, the cysteine and phenylalanine included. Just the 45-base CDR3 DNA is kept, in frame starting at base 1. Sequencing took place on an Illumina HiSeq 2500. TCR beta libraries were prepared by quantitative 5'-RACE with molecular barcodes. As for the original processing: To identify disease-linked TCR variants, a new computational method was used, one built on a probabilistic model of VDJ rearrangement. The public reads were reanalyzed by TCRdb: fastp trimming at Q25, MiXCR alignment, in-frame beta chains only. Rows merge per CDR3 protein into single entries with the most common DNA and genes. The authors' filters were not applied to this entry. This sample has around 430,000 distinct CDR3 sequences in its table, and 17% of those were observed once. The ten largest clones add up to approximately 0.97% of the sample.

This sample was included in a study of CD8 T cells in ankylosing spondylitis (dated by TCRdb to 2016 to 2017). Regarding the research as a whole: To find TCR variants linked to disease, the study profiled T cell receptor beta repertoires in ankylosing spondylitis patients and healthy donors. The full study cohort was made up of about 24 ankylosing spondylitis patients and some 100 healthy donors. Samples of peripheral blood were taken, and for ankylosing spondylitis patients, synovial fluid was collected as well. What the authors observed across the whole study: A CD8+ phenotype was shown by the disease-linked clones, which were found at relatively low frequencies in peripheral blood. Significant enrichment of the disease-linked clones was reported in matched synovial fluid samples from ankylosing spondylitis patients. A TCR beta motif of about eight highly homologous amino acid variants appeared characteristic of blood from ankylosing spondylitis patients. Some motif variants had previously been reported in the synovial fluid and blood of reactive arthritis patients, which suggests shared mechanisms of disease initiation.

This receptor was identified in a male donor with ankylosing spondylitis. Sequencing was performed on blood, either unsorted or a sorted T cell fraction (not recorded which). The chain is made from TRBV6-5 and TRBJ2-1, and 9 bases in between align with TRBD1. The CDR3 loop reads CASSYSGQGMNEQFF. The DNA sequence is given as TGTGCCAGCAGTTACAGCGGACAGGGGATGAATGAGCAGTTCTTC.